One T cell receptor beta chain is described in this entry. Per germline, CDR1 SGHAT and CDR2 FQNNGV. The CDR3 has 15 residues. Deletions cut 0 bases from V and 2 bases from J, with 10 bases between. This sample is drawn from a study of shared clonotypes between healthy human individuals. Study-level background: CD8 memory received one plate per donor, CD8 naive two, CD4 memory three and CD4 naive three.

CD8 cells classed as naive were CD45RO-negative and positively selected for CCR7, excluding terminally differentiated effector memory CD45RA+ cells. Data came from immunoSEQ multiplex PCR; TCRdb stores just in-frame clones and leaves some out. This table has hundreds of thousands of clones, 90% to 95% appearing once. The genes are TRBV11-2 and TRBJ1-1; D is uncertain. The receptor comes from a woman aged 25 to 39 in good health. Material: naive CD8+ T cells sorted from blood. CDR3 in amino acids: CASSLEGEVNTEAFF. CDR3 sequence (DNA): TGTGCCAGCAGCTTAGAGGGAGAAGTCAACACTGAAGCTTTCTTT.